This T cell receptor beta chain originates from a study of beta chain features in type 1 diabetes. This clone was found many times. The CDR3 contains 16 residues. Germline lookup yields CDR1 SEHNR and CDR2 FQNEAQ (reference sequence). Trimming at V came to 6 bases and at J to 4 bases, leaving 4 bases not matched to a gene. Sequencing targeted expressed TCRB transcripts, as all isolated RNA had been reverse transcribed. Here immunoSEQ multiplex PCR was the method, and the copy in TCRdb shows in-frame clones only, minus some. In the table there are about 340,000 clones, roughly 8% of which are singletons.

The receptor was isolated from a woman between 18 and 29 years old in good health. Material for sequencing was central memory CD4+ T cells from blood. The chain couples TRBV7-9 to TRBJ2-1; 15 bases fit TRBD2. The CDR3 sequence is CASRSGLAGGYNEQFF. Written as DNA, the CDR3 is TGTGCCAGCAGGTCGGGACTAGCGGGAGGATACAATGAGCAGTTCTTC.